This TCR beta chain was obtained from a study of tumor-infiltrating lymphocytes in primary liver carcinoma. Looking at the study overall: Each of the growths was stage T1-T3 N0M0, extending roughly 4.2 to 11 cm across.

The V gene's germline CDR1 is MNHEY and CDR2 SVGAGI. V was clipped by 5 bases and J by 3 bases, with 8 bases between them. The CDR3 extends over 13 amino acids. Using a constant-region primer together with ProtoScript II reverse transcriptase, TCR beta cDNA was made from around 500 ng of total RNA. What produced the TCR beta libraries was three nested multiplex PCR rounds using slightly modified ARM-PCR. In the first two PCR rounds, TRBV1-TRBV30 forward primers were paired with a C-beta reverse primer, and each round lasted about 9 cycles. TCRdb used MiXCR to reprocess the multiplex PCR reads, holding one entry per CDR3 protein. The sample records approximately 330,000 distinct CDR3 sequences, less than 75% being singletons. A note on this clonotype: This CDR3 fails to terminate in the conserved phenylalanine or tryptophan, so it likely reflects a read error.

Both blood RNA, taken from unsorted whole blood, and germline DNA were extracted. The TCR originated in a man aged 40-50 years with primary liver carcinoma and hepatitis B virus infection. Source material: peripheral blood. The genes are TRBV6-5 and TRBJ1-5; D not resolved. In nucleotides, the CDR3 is TGTGCCAGCAGTAATGAGATCAATCAGCCCCAGCATCTT. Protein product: CASSNEINQPQHL.